This passage covers 25 T cell receptor beta chains from one sample sequenced in a study of T cells in Graves' hyperthyroidism and ophthalmopathy. Using RNA transcripts as the source, TCR beta CDR3 regions were amplified. The HTBI primer set served for first-round RT-PCR of the TCR CDR3. TCRdb re-analysed the multiplex PCR reads in MiXCR, keeping a single row per CDR3 protein. This table has roughly 600,000 distinct CDR3 sequences, 13% to 15% appearing once. Sequenced material: blood. These receptors were obtained from a woman aged 45-65 years with Graves' ophthalmopathy.

This clonotype has just a few counts. The V gene is TRBV2, the J gene TRBJ1-5; TRBD1 might be the D (6 bases). This CDR3 has 15 residues. Trimming took 5 bases from V and 5 from J, leaving 16 bases between them. Looked up from germline, CDR1 is SNHLY and CDR2 is FYNNEI. CDR3 in DNA: TGTGCCAGCAGTTTACCGGCAGAGGGGGATCAGCCCCAGCATTTT. Translating gives CASSLPAEGDQPQHF.

The rearrangement uses TRBV4-3 and TRBJ1-2; 9 positions agree with TRBD1. V lost 7 bases and J lost 2; bases outside the gene matches: 8. CDR1 LGHNA and CDR2 YSLEER come from the germline V gene. This CDR3 has 15 amino acids. The CDR3 spells CASTQSTGGNYGYTF. CDR3 DNA sequence: TGCGCCAGCACTCAATCTACAGGGGGCAACTATGGCTACACCTTC.

This clonotype was seen a few times. This rearrangement joins TRBV20-1 to TRBJ2-3, with D possibly matching TRBD2 (5 bases). The germline V and J ends were trimmed by 1 base and 5 bases, with 16 bases remaining between them. CDR3 length: 15 residues. Germline lookup yields CDR1 DFQATT and CDR2 SNEGSKA (reference sequence). CDR3 loop: CSARGDLDSGDTQYF. CDR3 sequence (DNA): TGCAGTGCTAGAGGGGATCTGGACTCCGGAGATACGCAGTATTTT.

Worth noting for this clonotype: This could be a read error, since a much larger clone is one nucleotide away. This chain joins TRBV28 and TRBJ2-1; D remains ambiguous. There are 12 residues in the CDR3. Germline V gene data show CDR1 as MDHEN and CDR2 as SYDVKM. V lost 7 bases, J lost 10 bases, and 14 bases lay in between. The CDR3 loop reads CASTERTGEQFF. CDR3 bases: TGTGCCAGCACCGAACGAACCGGAGAGCAGTTCTTC.

The chain joins TRBV5-5 to TRBJ2-1; 7 bases fit TRBD2. The CDR3 sequence is 12 residues long. Germline loops: CDR1 SGHKS, CDR2 YYEKEE (reference sequence). Trimming cost V 4 bases and J 5 bases; bases outside gene matches: 0. CDR3: CASSGGDNEQFF. CDR3 nucleotides: TGTGCCAGCAGCGGGGGGGACAATGAGCAGTTCTTC. Filled out from reference TRBV5-5 and TRBJ2-1, the complete variable domain reads DAGVTQSPTHLIKTRGQQVTLRCSPISGHKSVSWYQQVLGQGPQFIFQYYEKEERGRGNFPDRFSARQFPNYSSELNVNALLLGDSALYLCASSGGDNEQFFGPGTRLTVL.

There are a few counts of this clonotype. The chain joins TRBV20-1 to TRBJ2-7; TRBD2 is a possible D gene (6 bases). The CDR3 contains 13 residues. Per the germline V gene, CDR1 is DFQATT and CDR2 is SNEGSKA (reference sequence). V lost 8 bases to trimming and J lost 5 bases, with 19 bases between them. For the CDR3, the DNA is TGCAGTCCCCTTTATCCGGGAGTGAACGAGCAGTACTTC. This sequence encodes CSPLYPGVNEQYF.

V gene TRBV4-3 combines with J gene TRBJ2-1, with a possible D match to TRBD2 (5 bases). CDR3 length equals 15 residues. V gave up 4 bases and J gave up 10 bases, with 20 bases separating them. CDR1 is LGHNA, CDR2 YSLEER, per germline. The CDR3 DNA sequence: TGCGCCAGCAGCCGAAACGCTATTGTGGGCGGGGAGCAGTTCTTC. Its translation is CASSRNAIVGGEQFF.

This clonotype has ten or more counts. J is TRBJ2-1 and V is TRBV28; 16 bases agree with TRBD2. The germline CDR1 and CDR2 sequences are MDHEN and SYDVKM. Trimming took 6 bases from V and 1 from J; bases not matched to a gene: 9. The CDR3 is made up of 19 amino acids. This CDR3 reads CASRLSGLAGGPSYNEQFF. The CDR3 DNA sequence: TGTGCCAGCAGACTCTCGGGACTAGCGGGAGGGCCTTCCTACAATGAGCAGTTCTTC.

This clonotype was counted between two and nine times. The chain carries TRBV6-2 or TRBV6-3 and TRBJ1-5; TRBD1 matches at 7 bases. Germline-derived CDR1 and CDR2 are MNHEY and SVGEGT. V lost 7 bases to trimming and J lost 5 bases; unmatched junction nucleotides: 5. There are 13 residues in the CDR3. The CDR3 sequence is CASKGQAHQPQHF. CDR3 coding DNA: TGTGCCAGCAAAGGACAGGCCCATCAGCCCCAGCATTTT.

This clonotype was counted ten times or more. The chain has TRBV7-3 and TRBJ2-1, with 9 bases aligning to TRBD2. The CDR3 runs to 15 residues. CDR1 is SGHTA and CDR2 is FQGTGA in the germline V gene. V was clipped by 2 bases and J by 6 bases; unmatched bases: 5. The CDR3 protein is CASSLAGGPLNEQFF. The CDR3 coding sequence is TGTGCCAGCAGCTTAGCGGGAGGGCCACTCAATGAGCAGTTCTTC. The variable domain in full, completed from reference TRBV7-3 and TRBJ2-1, reads GAGVSQTPSNKVTEKGKYVELRCDPISGHTALYWYRQSLGQGPEFLIYFQGTGAADDSGLPNDRFFAVRPEGSVSTLKIQRTERGDSAVYLCASSLAGGPLNEQFFGPGTRLTVL.

At least ten counts were recorded for this clonotype. The chain joins TRBV12-3 or TRBV12-4 to TRBJ2-7; D may be TRBD1 (6 bases). Trimming removed 7 bases from V and 5 bases from J, with 15 bases in between. CDR3 length: 13 residues. The CDR3 DNA follows: TGTGCCAGCACCTCGACAGGTACCCACGAGCAGTACTTC. Translated: CASTSTGTHEQYF.

This clonotype has only a few counts. This chain connects TRBV20-1 to TRBJ2-5; 7 bases match TRBD2. Trimming removed 1 base from V and 2 bases from J; junction bases left unmatched: 13. CDR3 length equals 17 residues. Looked up from germline, CDR1 is DFQATT and CDR2 is SNEGSKA (reference sequence). The CDR3 nucleotides are TGCAGTGCTAGAGGGACTAGTTTTGAGGGCTTTCAAGAGACCCAGTACTTC. Protein sequence: CSARGTSFEGFQETQYF.

The chain carries TRBV29-1 and TRBJ2-7, with D perhaps TRBD1 (6 bases). Trimming took 3 bases from V and 6 from J, leaving 15 bases between them. This CDR3 has 13 amino acids. Germline lookup yields CDR1 SQVTM and CDR2 ANQGSEA. In nucleotides, the CDR3 is TGCAGCGTTGAGGGAGTACAGGGTATCGAGCAGTACTTC. Residues: CSVEGVQGIEQYF.

This clonotype was seen repeatedly, ten times or more. The chain employs TRBV15 and TRBJ2-2; TRBD2 matches at 8 bases. The CDR3 is 17 amino acids. Looked up from germline, CDR1 is LNHNV and CDR2 is YYDKDF (reference sequence). Unmatched junction bases numbered 3, after V lost 0 bases and J lost 0 bases. For the CDR3, the DNA is TGTGCCACCAGCAGAGATCCCGGGAGGGCGAACACCGGGGAGCTGTTTTTT. Translating gives CATSRDPGRANTGELFF.

The CDR3 region has the DNA TGTGCCTGGTACCCAGGGGTGGGGAACACTGAAGCTTTCTTT. This translates into CAWYPGVGNTEAFF. The chain uses TRBV30 and TRBJ1-1, with D possibly matching TRBD1 (6 bases). There are 14 residues in the CDR3. Germline V gives CDR1 GTSNPN, CDR2 SVGIG (reference sequence). V was shortened by 5 bases and J by 1 base, with 14 bases between the two germline ends.

This clonotype has at least ten counts. The chain couples TRBV20-1 to TRBJ2-7; D might be TRBD1 (6 bases). Deletions cut 1 base from V and 9 bases from J, with 19 bases between. CDR1 is DFQATT, CDR2 SNEGSKA, per germline (reference sequence). This CDR3 is 14 amino acids long. The CDR3 DNA is TGCAGTGCTAGAGGGGGGCCAGCCGTTGATGGGCAGTACTTC. This gives the protein CSARGGPAVDGQYF.

This clonotype was seen more than once but under ten times. This chain connects TRBV20-1 to TRBJ1-3; D is undetermined. The CDR3 contains 16 residues. V was shortened by 2 bases and J by 0 bases, with 14 bases between the two germline ends. Germline CDR1 DFQATT, CDR2 SNEGSKA (reference sequence). The CDR3 DNA reads TGCAGTGCTAGATCGCCCTCGGGCAGCTCTGGAAACACCATATATTTT. The encoded protein is CSARSPSGSSGNTIYF.

Only a few counts were recorded for this clonotype. The rearrangement joins TRBV6-2 or TRBV6-3 to TRBJ2-1; 10 nucleotides line up with TRBD2. CDR3 length: 15 residues. CDR1 and CDR2 (germline): MNHEY, SVGEGT. The trim removed 3 bases at V and 4 bases at J, leaving 3 bases unmatched. The CDR3 region has the DNA TGTGCCAGCAGTTATCCGACTAGCGGGTACAATGAGCAGTTCTTC. This translates into CASSYPTSGYNEQFF.

The CDR3 is CASSSSGRAPETQYF. CDR3 nucleotide sequence: TGTGCCAGCAGTTCCAGCGGGAGGGCGCCCGAGACCCAGTACTTC. The chain employs TRBV25-1 and TRBJ2-5, with 10 bases fitting TRBD2. The germline CDR1 and CDR2 sequences are MGHDK and SYGVNS. The CDR3 is 15 amino acids. V trimming: 5 bases; J trimming: 5 bases; junction bases outside the gene matches: 8.

This clonotype was detected ten times or more. The chain recombines TRBV20-1 with TRBJ2-1; D gene uncertain. Looked up from germline, CDR1 is DFQATT and CDR2 is SNEGSKA (reference sequence). There are 13 residues in the CDR3. Trimming stripped 3 bases from V and 9 bases from J, with 15 bases between. CDR3 sequence reads: CSASGDRLAEQFF. The CDR3 nucleotides read TGCAGTGCTAGTGGAGATCGGTTGGCTGAGCAGTTCTTC.

The CDR3 nucleotides are TGTGCCAGCAGCCAAGAGGACAGACCTACCACTAGCAATCAGCCCCAGCATTTT. Encoded protein: CASSQEDRPTTSNQPQHF. V gene TRBV14 combines with J gene TRBJ1-5; a possible D gene is TRBD1 (6 bases). In germline, CDR1 is SGHDN, CDR2 FVKESK. The ends were cut back, 0 bases at V and 0 bases at J, with 15 bases in the middle. The CDR3 totals 18 residues.

This clonotype was seen many times. This chain links TRBV28 with TRBJ2-7; no reliable D call. The V end lost 4 bases, the J end lost 2 bases, and 21 bases lay between the germline ends. Per germline, CDR1 MDHEN and CDR2 SYDVKM. The CDR3 loop spans 17 amino acids. This CDR3 reads CASSSPAGSVFPYEQYF. The CDR3 coding sequence is TGTGCCAGCAGTTCCCCCGCCGGCTCAGTGTTCCCCTACGAGCAGTACTTC.

On this clonotype: A much larger clonotype is one base distant, so this may be a read error. The CDR3 sequence is CASMLGLGSYEQFF. The CDR3 bases are TGCGCCAGCATGCTGGGACTAGGTTCCTATGAGCAGTTCTTC. This chain joins TRBV5-1 and TRBJ2-1, with TRBD2 matching over 8 bases. CDR1 is SGHRS and CDR2 is YFSETQ in the germline V gene. Trimming took 6 bases from V and 8 from J; bases not matched to a gene: 10. The CDR3 spans 14 residues.

This clonotype has a count of ten or more. The chain carries TRBV6-2 or TRBV6-3 and TRBJ1-1, with a tentative D call TRBD1 (5 bases). The V end lost 7 bases, the J end lost 4 bases, and 13 bases lay between the germline ends. Germline values: CDR1 MNHEY, CDR2 SVGEGT. The CDR3 has 13 residues. The CDR3 sequence: CASTGAGGTEAFF. The CDR3 DNA reads as TGTGCCAGCACCGGCGCTGGGGGCACTGAAGCTTTCTTT.

The chain joins TRBV7-9 to TRBJ2-7; 7 bases line up with TRBD1. This CDR3 is built from 15 residues. CDR1 is SEHNR and CDR2 is FQNEAQ in the germline V gene (reference sequence). The V and J ends lost 5 bases and 0 bases, in that order; junction bases with no gene match: 7. The CDR3 loop is CASSNPAGGSYEQYF. The CDR3 bases are TGTGCCAGCAGCAATCCGGCAGGGGGCTCCTACGAGCAGTACTTC.